This is a list of T cell receptor beta chains from one sample in a study of healthy donors' naive CD4 and CD8 T cells. TCRdb reprocessed the reads with MiXCR, giving one entry per CDR3 protein. The sample shows some 190,000 distinct CDR3 sequences, around three quarters of them seen only once. Sequencing input: naive CD4+ and CD8+ T cells sorted from blood, pooled from several donors. These receptors were obtained from a pool of human donors in good health; the sample pools cells from several healthy donors. Both conserved end residues are part of each CDR3.

TRBV6-5	CASSGGWGVTDTQYF
TRBV6-6	CASSLAGGPRYEQYF
TRBV7-8	CASSPSGTLLTDTQYF
TRBV29-1	CSVEPAGGLQYF
TRBV12-3/TRBV12-4	CASTWGSEETQYF
TRBV29-1	CSVGGGSYEQYF
TRBV6-5	CASSYNKQGEQFF
TRBV12-3/TRBV12-4	CASRIGGVRPEQFF
TRBV29-1	CSARSRTGAYEQYF
TRBV29-1	CSVEESGREETQYF
TRBV29-1	CSVAGAGPYGYTF
TRBV18	CASSPSTGPKTQYF
TRBV12-5	CASGLGRPQHF
TRBV29-1	CSVVFELGSYNEQFF
TRBV27	CASSSIAGGYNEQFF
TRBV20-1	CSAGRRTSGSTDTQYF
TRBV15	CATSREEMGTDEQFF
TRBV12-5	CASGLDLGSGHLSNYGYTF
TRBV6-2/TRBV6-3	CASTRDSGQPQHF
TRBV20-1	CSALSSVSGRLHEQYF
TRBV6-5	CASSPGTDYGYTF
TRBV27	CASSPWRQGAYEQYF